Presented here are 18 T cell receptor beta chains from one specimen sequenced in a study of T cell responses to AZD1222 COVID-19 vaccine. Clones were sequenced by immunoSEQ multiplex PCR, and TCRdb holds only the in-frame ones, with some missing. Among about 130,000 clones, 80% to 90% were seen once, and the ten largest hold about 1.6%. The sequences come from peripheral blood, collected on day 0 of AZD1222 vaccination. Receptors were obtained from an adult in good health.

This clone was counted once. The chain recombines TRBV6-5 with TRBJ1-1, with D possibly matching TRBD1 (6 bases). Trimming stripped 2 bases from V and 0 bases from J, with 13 bases between. The length of the CDR3 is 16 residues. Germline V CDR1 and CDR2: MNHEY, SVGAGI. CDR3 in DNA: TGTGCCAGCAGTTACGCTAACAGGGTCATGAACACTGAAGCTTTCTTT. This gives the protein CASSYANRVMNTEAFF.

The chain joins TRBV6-5 to TRBJ2-5; weak D call: TRBD1 (6 bases). CDR3 length equals 11 residues. Germline V gene lookup returns CDR1 MNHEY and CDR2 SVGAGI. The germline V and J ends were trimmed by 4 bases and 7 bases, with 7 bases remaining between them. This CDR3 is CASSLQGTQYF. The DNA for the CDR3 is TGTGCCAGCAGTTTACAGGGGACCCAGTACTTC.

This chain uses TRBV27 with TRBJ2-7; no reliable D call. V gave up 0 bases and J gave up 2 bases, with 5 bases separating them. Germline CDR1 is MNHEY and CDR2 is SMNVEV (reference sequence). This CDR3 is built from 13 residues. The CDR3 DNA is TGTGCCAGCAGTTTATCCCGGCCCTACGAGCAGTACTTC. This gives the protein CASSLSRPYEQYF.

The gene calls are TRBV6-5 and TRBJ2-7; TRBD2 aligns across 8 bases. CDR1 and CDR2 (germline): MNHEY, SVGAGI. With V trimmed by 8 bases and J by 2 bases, 5 bases remained unmatched. The CDR3 consists of 13 residues. The CDR3 coding sequence is TGTGCCAGCCGAACGCGGGAGGCCTACGAGCAGTACTTC. Its translation: CASRTREAYEQYF.

This chain connects TRBV19 to TRBJ1-2; 8 bases are shared with TRBD1. The CDR3 contains 14 residues. J lost 1 base, V lost 10 bases, and 8 bases had no gene match. The V gene's germline CDR1 is LNHDA and CDR2 SQIVND (reference sequence). CDR3 in DNA: TGTGCCACTTCGACAGGGGTCTTTAACTATGGCTACACCTTC. Its translation is CATSTGVFNYGYTF. The full variable domain, completed using reference TRBV19 and TRBJ1-2, is DGGITQSPKYLFRKEGQNVTLSCEQNLNHDAMYWYRQDPGQGLRLIYYSQIVNDFQKGDIAEGYSVSREKKESFPLTVTSAQKNPTAFYLCATSTGVFNYGYTFGSGTRLTVV.

The V gene is TRBV5-6, the J gene TRBJ1-2; D is perhaps TRBD1 (6 bases). Germline V gene sequence: CDR1 SGHDT, CDR2 YYEEEE. The length of the CDR3 is 18 residues. Trimming took 0 bases from V and 5 from J, leaving 23 bases between them. The CDR3 here is CASSLVALAGGGAYGYTF. CDR3 bases: TGTGCCAGCAGCTTGGTGGCGCTGGCAGGTGGGGGGGCTTATGGCTACACCTTC.

This sequence joins TRBV29-1 and TRBJ1-2; no firm D call. Germline CDR1 and CDR2: SQVTM and ANQGSEA. Deletions cut 2 bases from V and 2 bases from J, with 9 bases between. There are 13 residues in the CDR3. The CDR3 DNA is TGCAGCGTTGAACTAGCGGAGAACTATGGCTACACCTTC. Translating it yields CSVELAENYGYTF.

J is TRBJ2-3 and V is TRBV2; 9 bases agree with TRBD1. Trimming removed 9 bases from V and 4 bases from J; junction bases left unmatched: 5. Germline V gene data show CDR1 as SNHLY and CDR2 as FYNNEI. There are 13 residues in the CDR3. The CDR3 loop is CARDRGEADTQYF. CDR3 nucleotides: TGTGCCAGGGACAGGGGAGAAGCAGATACGCAGTATTTT.

The J gene is TRBJ2-1, the V gene TRBV7-8; TRBD2 might be the D (6 bases). Per germline, CDR1 SGHVS and CDR2 FQNEAQ. There are 16 residues in the CDR3. Trimming cost V 3 bases and J 3 bases, with 15 bases left between them. CDR3 DNA: TGTGCCAGCAGCTTGGAGGGGCCGACAGTCTACAATGAGCAGTTCTTC. Residues: CASSLEGPTVYNEQFF.

The V gene is TRBV6-2 or TRBV6-3, the J gene TRBJ1-2; 7 bases align to TRBD1. The CDR3 covers 20 residues. Germline trimming cut 4 bases from V and 0 bases from J; bases unmatched to any gene: 20. Germline V gives CDR1 MNHEY, CDR2 SVGEGT. CDR3 region: CASSSPIIRTGRLTNYGYTF. The CDR3 nucleotides are TGTGCCAGCAGTTCCCCAATCATCCGGACAGGCCGTTTAACTAACTATGGCTACACCTTC.

This sequence joins TRBV7-9 and TRBJ1-5; 10 nucleotides agree with TRBD1. Trimming removed 1 base from V and 5 bases from J; junction bases left unmatched: 2. The CDR3 is 15 residues long. The germline V gene has CDR1 SEHNR and CDR2 FQNEAQ (reference sequence). Written as DNA, the CDR3 is TGTGCCAGCAGCTTAGGGGACAGGGGATATCAGCCCCAGCATTTT. This encodes CASSLGDRGYQPQHF.

CDR3 sequence (DNA): TGTGCCAGCAGTCAGGGCGGAGCCGCGCAGTATTTT. Translated, it gives CASSQGGAAQYF. The J gene is TRBJ2-3, the V gene TRBV12-3 or TRBV12-4, with D possibly matching TRBD1 (5 bases). Deletions cut 5 bases from V and 10 bases from J, with 13 bases between. This CDR3 comprises 12 residues.

This sequence joins TRBV11-3 and TRBJ2-1; 7 bases match TRBD2. Germline CDR1 SGHNT, CDR2 YENEEA. The CDR3 contains 15 residues. V shed 5 bases, J shed 4 bases, and the junction held 8 bases outside the gene matches. CDR3 bases: TGTGCCAGCAGCATCGGGACTAAGAATTACAATGAGCAGTTCTTC. As protein: CASSIGTKNYNEQFF.

V usage is TRBV6-5 and J usage is TRBJ1-2; TRBD1 is a possible D gene (5 bases). The CDR3 is 14 residues long. Trimming took off 8 bases at V and 8 bases at J, with 21 bases between the two ends. Germline assignment: CDR1 MNHEY and CDR2 SVGAGI. This CDR3 is CASAVGVTGKGYTF. The CDR3 coding sequence is TGTGCCAGCGCGGTAGGGGTGACGGGTAAAGGCTACACCTTC.

The genes are TRBV28 and TRBJ2-7; TRBD2 matches 11 bases. With V trimmed by 5 bases and J by 4 bases, 4 bases remained unmatched. The V gene's germline CDR1 is MDHEN and CDR2 SYDVKM. The CDR3 has 14 residues. The CDR3 DNA follows: TGTGCCAGCAGTCTAGCGGGAGGCTTTTACGAGCAGTACTTC. Translating it yields CASSLAGGFYEQYF.

The rearrangement uses TRBV6-1 and TRBJ2-3; the D gene is possibly TRBD1 (5 bases). V was shortened by 2 bases and J by 4 bases, with 16 bases between the two germline ends. Germline values: CDR1 MNHNS, CDR2 SASEGT. The CDR3 has 16 residues. CDR3 residues: CASSESKGKGADTQYF. The CDR3 bases are TGTGCCAGCAGTGAAAGCAAAGGGAAAGGGGCAGATACGCAGTATTTT.

The chain combines TRBV11-3 with TRBJ2-7, with D possibly TRBD2 on 5 matching bases. The CDR3 runs to 14 residues. Germline V gene data show CDR1 as SGHNT and CDR2 as YENEEA. V dropped 0 bases and J dropped 0 bases, with 6 bases sitting between them. The CDR3 reads CASSLEEDSYEQYF. The CDR3 DNA reads as TGTGCCAGCAGCTTAGAGGAGGACTCCTACGAGCAGTACTTC. The entire variable domain, with the rest obtained from reference TRBV11-3 and TRBJ2-7, is as follows: EAGVVQSPRYKIIEKKQPVAFWCNPISGHNTLYWYLQNLGQGPELLIRYENEEAVDDSQLPKDRFSAERLKGVDSTLKIQPAELGDSAVYLCASSLEEDSYEQYFGPGTRLTVT.

The chain combines TRBV19 with TRBJ2-7, with TRBD1 matching over 7 bases. CDR1 and CDR2 (germline): LNHDA, SQIVND (reference sequence). Trimming cost V 7 bases and J 0 bases; bases outside gene matches: 12. There are 16 residues in the CDR3. The CDR3 loop reads CASTQQGSNPSYEQYF. The CDR3 nucleotides read TGTGCCAGTACCCAACAGGGGTCTAACCCCTCCTACGAGCAGTACTTC.